This TCR beta chain was identified in a study of T cell responses to AZD1222 COVID-19 vaccine. Assay: immunoSEQ multiplex PCR; the TCRdb copy retains only in-frame clones and omits some. Among around 100,000 clones listed, about 85% were seen once. The CDR3 totals 15 residues. Germline assignment: CDR1 MDHEN and CDR2 SYDVKM. The junction had 9 bases not matched to a gene; V was cut back by 5 bases and J by 7 bases. The sequencing here drew on peripheral blood, taken 28 days after the second AZD1222 dose. This receptor was identified in an adult who received the AZD1222 COVID-19 vaccine. This rearrangement joins TRBV28 to TRBJ2-5; 11 nucleotides align to TRBD1. The DNA of the CDR3 is TGTGCCAGCAGTCCGGACAGGGGGCTCGATGGGACCCAGTACTTC. Translating gives CASSPDRGLDGTQYF.